These T cell receptor beta chains were read from a single sample in a study of early T cells in non-severe SARS-CoV-2 infection. Each CDR3 protein gets one entry after TCRdb re-called the 5' RACE reads with MiXCR. The sample lists around 89,000 distinct CDR3 sequences; 14% to 15% were seen once. The sample taken for sequencing was whole blood. These receptors all stem from an adult who was a healthcare worker with PCR-confirmed SARS-CoV-2 infection or an uninfected control (not recorded which). Each CDR3 is given with its conserved first and last residue. A D gene is named only where the DNA matches it firmly. The size entry is marked missing in some rows and otherwise reads once, few, many or a size class.

J | D | V | size | CDR3 | DNA
TRBJ2-1 | NA | TRBV4-1 | NA | CASSQFPRDYNEQFF | TGCGCCAGCAGCCAATTTCCCAGGGACTACAATGAGCAGTTCTTC
TRBJ1-1 | NA | TRBV4-1 | NA | CASSQEGYRDTEAFF | TGCGCCAGCAGCCAAGAGGGATACAGGGACACTGAAGCTTTCTTT
TRBJ1-1 | NA | TRBV5-5 | few | CASSLNGQNTEAFF | TGTGCCAGCAGTCTCAACGGACAGAACACTGAAGCTTTCTTT
TRBJ1-5 | NA | TRBV12-3/TRBV12-4 | few | CASSFGGRNQPQHF | TGTGCCAGCAGTTTTGGGGGCAGAAATCAGCCCCAGCATTTT
TRBJ2-3 | TRBD2 | TRBV29-1 | many | CSVEGRETSGGFGTDTQYF | TGCAGCGTTGAAGGGCGTGAGACTAGCGGGGGTTTTGGCACAGATACGCAGTATTTT
TRBJ2-2 | NA | TRBV6-1 | few | CAGLRTNTGELFF | TGTGCCGGCCTCCGGACGAACACCGGGGAGCTGTTTTTT
TRBJ1-6 | NA | TRBV6-5 | few | CASSYSTLSRNSPLHF | TGTGCCAGCAGTTACTCGACCTTGAGCCGCAATTCACCCCTCCACTTT
TRBJ1-2 | NA | TRBV5-1 | many | CASSLDRVGYTF | TGCGCCAGCAGCTTGGACAGGGTTGGCTACACCTTC
TRBJ1-3 | NA | TRBV12-3/TRBV12-4 | few | CASSLGGAGNTIYF | TGTGCCAGCAGTTTGGGAGGGGCTGGAAACACCATATATTTT
TRBJ1-4 | NA | TRBV6-5 | NA | CASSATGTAEKLFF | TGTGCCAGCAGTGCGACCGGGACCGCCGAAAAACTGTTTTTT
TRBJ1-1 | NA | TRBV3-1 | NA | CASSRSGSSTEAFF | TGTGCCAGCAGCCGGTCAGGGTCCTCTACTGAAGCTTTCTTT
TRBJ2-5 | NA | TRBV20-1 | NA | CSARDGIQETQYF | TGCAGTGCCAGGGACGGAATCCAAGAGACCCAGTACTTC
TRBJ2-3 | TRBD2 | TRBV7-8 | few | CASSSGLAERRNTDTQYF | TGTGCCAGCAGCTCTGGTCTAGCGGAACGCCGAAACACAGATACGCAGTATTTT
TRBJ1-2 | TRBD1 | TRBV2 | NA | CAGQDRDYGYTF | TGTGCCGGACAGGACAGAGACTATGGCTACACCTTC
TRBJ1-1 | NA | TRBV18 | NA | CASSRNRDTKNTEAFF | TGTGCCAGCTCACGAAACCGGGACACCAAGAACACTGAAGCTTTCTTT
TRBJ1-1 | NA | TRBV11-2 | few | CASRYLTGRNTEAFF | TGTGCCAGCAGATATTTAACAGGGAGGAACACTGAAGCTTTCTTT
TRBJ2-1 | TRBD1 | TRBV29-1 | NA | CSVGTGFKFF | TGCAGCGTCGGGACAGGGTTTAAGTTCTTC
TRBJ2-3 | NA | TRBV12-3/TRBV12-4 | many | CASAILAPDTQYF | TGTGCCAGCGCCATCCTAGCCCCAGATACGCAGTATTTT
TRBJ1-1 | NA | TRBV30 | NA | CAWSDRWKENTEAFF | TGTGCCTGGAGTGATAGATGGAAGGAGAACACTGAAGCTTTCTTT
TRBJ1-1 | NA | TRBV25-1 | NA | CASSNRERNTEAFF | TGTGCCAGCAGTAACCGCGAACGTAACACTGAAGCTTTCTTT
TRBJ2-3 | NA | TRBV5-1 | NA | CASSYGLLWPSDTQYF | TGCGCCAGCAGCTATGGTTTATTGTGGCCGTCAGATACGCAGTATTTT
TRBJ1-1 | NA | TRBV2 | NA | CASRDGQLLNTEAFF | TGTGCCAGCAGGGACGGACAGCTCTTGAACACTGAAGCTTTCTTT
TRBJ1-6 | NA | TRBV29-1 | NA | CSVGGSDPRSLHF | TGCAGCGTCGGAGGGAGCGACCCGAGATCCCTCCACTTT
TRBJ1-1 | NA | TRBV18 | few | CASSYRNRNTEAFF | TGTGCCAGCTCATACAGGAACAGGAACACTGAAGCTTTCTTT
TRBJ2-2 | TRBD1 | TRBV6-1 | many | CASTLSTGLGELFF | TGTGCCAGCACCCTATCGACAGGGCTCGGGGAGCTGTTTTTT
TRBJ2-2 | TRBD1 | TRBV10-3 | few | CAISVTGDTGELFF | TGTGCCATCAGTGTTACAGGGGACACCGGGGAGCTGTTTTTT
TRBJ2-1 | NA | TRBV5-5 | many | CASSLDLGSSYNEQFF | TGTGCCAGCAGCCTCGACTTGGGGAGCTCCTACAATGAGCAGTTCTTC
TRBJ2-1 | TRBD1 | TRBV24-1 | NA | CATSSDRVNEQFF | TGTGCCACCAGCTCAGACAGGGTCAATGAGCAGTTCTTC
TRBJ2-3 | NA | TRBV7-2 | NA | CASSLVSMSTDTQYF | TGTGCCAGCAGCTTAGTATCCATGAGCACAGATACGCAGTATTTT
TRBJ2-2 | NA | TRBV2 | many | CASSVRKNANTGELFF | TGTGCCAGCAGTGTTCGCAAGAACGCGAACACCGGGGAGCTGTTTTTT
TRBJ2-5 | NA | TRBV6-5 | NA | CASSLDRGGYQETQYF | TGTGCCAGCAGTCTCGACAGGGGAGGGTACCAAGAGACCCAGTACTTC
TRBJ1-5 | NA | TRBV19 | few | CASSMSRETNQPQHF | TGTGCCAGTAGTATGTCGCGGGAAACCAATCAGCCCCAGCATTTT
TRBJ1-6 | NA | TRBV3-1 | once | CASSQGQDNSPLHF | TGTGCCAGCAGCCAAGGACAGGATAATTCACCCCTCCACTTT
TRBJ1-1 | NA | TRBV7-9 | NA | CASSRGIFGRGGEAFF | TGTGCCAGCAGCCGGGGGATTTTTGGTAGGGGAGGTGAAGCTTTCTTT
TRBJ1-3 | NA | TRBV4-1 | few | CASSLLSSGNTIYF | TGCGCCAGCAGCCTGCTCAGCTCTGGAAACACCATATATTTT
TRBJ2-1 | TRBD2 | TRBV11-3 | NA | CASSLGTSGGQFF | TGTGCCAGCAGCTTAGGTACTAGCGGGGGACAGTTCTTC
TRBJ1-1 | NA | TRBV4-2 | many | CASSQERGGAKATEAFF | TGTGCCAGCAGCCAAGAAAGGGGGGGGGCTAAGGCCACTGAAGCTTTCTTT
TRBJ2-3 | NA | TRBV15 | NA | CATSPSLLLDRDTQYF | TGTGCCACCAGCCCTTCCCTTTTACTAGACCGGGATACGCAGTATTTT
TRBJ2-1 | TRBD1 | TRBV12-5 | NA | CASGAGTGGEQFF | TGTGCTAGTGGTGCTGGGACAGGCGGTGAGCAGTTCTTC
TRBJ1-3 | NA | TRBV7-9 | NA | CASSRGPIGNTIYF | TGTGCCAGCAGCCGAGGACCTATTGGAAACACCATATATTTT
TRBJ2-6 | NA | TRBV27 | many | CASSLSSSGANVLTF | TGTGCCAGCAGTTTATCGAGCTCTGGGGCCAACGTCCTGACTTTC
TRBJ2-3 | TRBD2 | TRBV29-1 | NA | CSVAGLATDTQYF | TGCAGCGTCGCGGGACTAGCGACAGATACGCAGTATTTT
TRBJ2-3 | NA | TRBV5-6 | many | CASSSRLLVPDTQYF | TGTGCCAGCAGCTCCCGCCTTCTAGTCCCAGATACGCAGTATTTT
TRBJ2-1 | TRBD1 | TRBV10-3 | few | CAISGGQGHEQFF | TGTGCCATCAGTGGTGGACAGGGGCATGAGCAGTTCTTC
TRBJ1-4 | NA | TRBV3-1 | few | CASSPYSGTEKLFF | TGTGCCAGCAGCCCCTACTCAGGGACTGAAAAACTGTTTTTT
TRBJ1-5 | NA | TRBV9 | few | CASTPGPQHF | TGTGCCAGCACCCCGGGGCCCCAGCATTTT
TRBJ2-1 | TRBD2 | TRBV10-2 | NA | CASSETSGGPYEQFF | TGCGCCAGCAGTGAAACTAGCGGGGGGCCCTATGAGCAGTTCTTC
TRBJ1-5 | NA | TRBV15 | few | CATSRAQWWSLGHQPQHF | TGTGCCACCAGCAGAGCCCAGTGGTGGAGCTTAGGGCATCAGCCCCAGCATTTT
TRBJ2-5 | NA | TRBV2 | few | CASSEAPGQETQYF | TGTGCCAGCAGTGAAGCTCCGGGGCAAGAGACCCAGTACTTC
TRBJ1-1 | NA | TRBV20-1 | few | CSARGGLGAEAFF | TGCAGTGCTAGAGGAGGTCTTGGGGCTGAAGCTTTCTTT
TRBJ2-4 | NA | TRBV23-1 | NA | CASSQASSRDIQYF | TGCGCCAGCAGTCAAGCCTCTAGCAGAGACATTCAGTACTTC
TRBJ1-1 | TRBD1 | TRBV30 | NA | CAWSVPRDRGWRAFF | TGTGCCTGGAGTGTACCCCGGGACAGGGGTTGGCGAGCTTTCTTT
TRBJ2-3 | TRBD2 | TRBV5-1 | few | CASSSSGGTDTQYF | TGCGCCAGCAGCTCCAGCGGGGGCACAGATACGCAGTATTTT